These T cell receptor beta chains were read from a single sample in a study of regulatory T cells in long-lasting Graves disease. In TCRdb, the multiplex PCR reads were re-called with MiXCR into one record per CDR3 protein. The sample has around 460,000 distinct CDR3 sequences; 20% to 25% are singletons. This specimen consisted of peripheral blood mononuclear cells (PBMCs), obtained when the disease was refractory, from a patient treated with antithyroid drugs. These TCRs come from a female donor with Graves disease. The CDR3 runs from the conserved cysteine through the conserved F or W. D genes are given only for firm matches. Clone size is shown for a subset of rows, as once, few, many or a class of expanded clone.

abundance: NA; d_gene: TRBD2; j_gene: TRBJ2-2; v_gene: TRBV28; CDR3aa: CASNLWAGEGGELFF; CDR3nt: TGTGCCAGCAACCTTTGGGCGGGAGAGGGCGGGGAGCTGTTTTTT
abundance: NA; d_gene: NA; j_gene: TRBJ2-5; v_gene: TRBV13; CDR3aa: CASSPRTANPQETQYF; CDR3nt: TGTGCCAGCAGCCCCCGGACAGCAAACCCACAAGAGACCCAGTACTTC
abundance: NA; d_gene: TRBD1; j_gene: TRBJ1-1; v_gene: TRBV27; CDR3aa: CASSLSVPGTGGREAFF; CDR3nt: TGTGCCAGCAGTTTATCTGTTCCCGGGACAGGGGGACGCGAAGCTTTCTTT
abundance: few; d_gene: TRBD1; j_gene: TRBJ1-3; v_gene: TRBV28; CDR3aa: CASSSGQASGNTIYF; CDR3nt: TGTGCCAGCAGTTCGGGACAGGCCTCTGGAAACACCATATATTTT
abundance: NA; d_gene: NA; j_gene: TRBJ2-3; v_gene: TRBV6-1; CDR3aa: CASSTRDGDTQYF; CDR3nt: TGTGCCAGCAGTACCCGAGATGGAGATACGCAGTATTTT
abundance: NA; d_gene: NA; j_gene: TRBJ2-5; v_gene: TRBV10-3; CDR3aa: CAAHSGIQETQYF; CDR3nt: TGTGCCGCACACTCAGGGATTCAAGAGACCCAGTACTTC
abundance: NA; d_gene: TRBD1; j_gene: TRBJ1-3; v_gene: TRBV7-2; CDR3aa: CASSFGQASGNTIYF; CDR3nt: TGTGCCAGCAGCTTCGGACAGGCCTCTGGAAACACCATATATTTT
abundance: many; d_gene: NA; j_gene: TRBJ1-1; v_gene: TRBV11-1; CDR3aa: CASSLRADSPNTEAFF; CDR3nt: TGTGCCAGCAGCTTACGGGCAGACAGCCCGAACACTGAAGCTTTCTTT
abundance: many; d_gene: TRBD1; j_gene: TRBJ1-1; v_gene: TRBV12-3/TRBV12-4; CDR3aa: CASRPGGVTEAFF; CDR3nt: TGTGCCAGCAGGCCAGGGGGCGTCACTGAAGCTTTCTTT
abundance: few; d_gene: TRBD1; j_gene: TRBJ1-2; v_gene: TRBV7-3; CDR3aa: CASSLTGQGFSNYGYTF; CDR3nt: TGTGCCAGCAGCTTAACAGGACAGGGCTTTTCCAACTATGGCTACACCTTC
abundance: NA; d_gene: NA; j_gene: TRBJ2-1; v_gene: TRBV19; CDR3aa: CASSISLLGNEQFF; CDR3nt: TGTGCCAGTAGTATCTCCTTACTAGGCAATGAGCAGTTCTTC
abundance: many; d_gene: NA; j_gene: TRBJ1-1; v_gene: TRBV6-6; CDR3aa: CASSYSIQGGGTEAFF; CDR3nt: TGTGCCAGCAGTTACTCGATCCAGGGAGGGGGCACTGAAGCTTTCTTT
abundance: many; d_gene: TRBD1; j_gene: TRBJ2-7; v_gene: TRBV11-2; CDR3aa: CASSLGQQGSDEQYF; CDR3nt: TGTGCCAGCAGCTTAGGTCAACAGGGGAGCGACGAGCAGTACTTC
abundance: many; d_gene: NA; j_gene: TRBJ2-5; v_gene: TRBV11-3; CDR3aa: CASSPTDWEQETQYF; CDR3nt: TGTGCCAGCAGCCCCACGGACTGGGAACAAGAGACCCAGTACTTC
abundance: few; d_gene: TRBD1; j_gene: TRBJ2-7; v_gene: TRBV28; CDR3aa: CASSLQGQGFLQYF; CDR3nt: TGTGCCAGCAGTTTACAGGGACAGGGTTTTTTGCAGTACTTC
abundance: few; d_gene: NA; j_gene: TRBJ2-2; v_gene: TRBV12-3/TRBV12-4; CDR3aa: CAMSRTGELFF; CDR3nt: TGTGCCATGAGTCGCACCGGGGAGCTGTTTTTT
abundance: NA; d_gene: TRBD2; j_gene: TRBJ2-1; v_gene: TRBV20-1; CDR3aa: CSAVSGSSYNEQFF; CDR3nt: TGCAGTGCTGTTAGCGGGAGCTCCTACAATGAGCAGTTCTTC
abundance: NA; d_gene: NA; j_gene: TRBJ1-1; v_gene: TRBV5-1; CDR3aa: CASSGPSTGVTEAFF; CDR3nt: TGCGCCAGCAGCGGCCCCTCCACGGGGGTCACTGAAGCTTTCTTT
abundance: many; d_gene: NA; j_gene: TRBJ2-7; v_gene: TRBV29-1; CDR3aa: CSVVYHPWRASGGEQYF; CDR3nt: TGCAGCGTTGTGTACCATCCGTGGCGGGCCTCGGGCGGCGAGCAGTACTTC
abundance: NA; d_gene: TRBD1; j_gene: TRBJ1-6; v_gene: TRBV6-1; CDR3aa: CASSDRDRVVRDHF; CDR3nt: TGTGCCAGCAGTGACCGGGACAGAGTAGTTCGGGACCACTTT
abundance: few; d_gene: NA; j_gene: TRBJ2-7; v_gene: TRBV4-1; CDR3aa: CASSQDTAYEQYF; CDR3nt: TGCGCCAGCAGCCAAGATACAGCCTACGAGCAGTACTTC
abundance: many; d_gene: TRBD1; j_gene: TRBJ2-5; v_gene: TRBV11-3; CDR3aa: CASSPTGGETQYF; CDR3nt: TGTGCCAGCAGCCCCACAGGGGGAGAGACCCAGTACTTC
abundance: NA; d_gene: NA; j_gene: TRBJ1-2; v_gene: TRBV2; CDR3aa: CASSDLGSYGYTF; CDR3nt: TGTGCCAGCAGTGACCTTGGAAGCTATGGCTACACCTTC
abundance: many; d_gene: NA; j_gene: TRBJ1-1; v_gene: TRBV12-3/TRBV12-4; CDR3aa: CASSFNREKNTEAFF; CDR3nt: TGTGCCAGCAGTTTTAACAGGGAGAAGAACACTGAAGCTTTCTTT
abundance: few; d_gene: TRBD2; j_gene: TRBJ2-1; v_gene: TRBV28; CDR3aa: CATKRGGNEQFF; CDR3nt: TGTGCCACCAAGCGGGGGGGCAATGAGCAGTTCTTC
abundance: NA; d_gene: TRBD2; j_gene: TRBJ2-7; v_gene: TRBV10-3; CDR3aa: CAIRDVASGLSSYEQYF; CDR3nt: TGTGCCATCAGAGACGTGGCTAGCGGGCTAAGCTCCTACGAGCAGTACTTC
abundance: NA; d_gene: NA; j_gene: TRBJ1-2; v_gene: TRBV7-2; CDR3aa: CASSSTDRLYGYTF; CDR3nt: TGTGCCAGCAGCTCGACCGACAGGCTGTATGGCTACACCTTC
abundance: once; d_gene: NA; j_gene: TRBJ2-1; v_gene: TRBV11-2; CDR3aa: CASSSRARGNEQFF; CDR3nt: TGTGCCAGCAGCTCTCGGGCCCGGGGGAATGAGCAGTTCTTC
abundance: NA; d_gene: TRBD1; j_gene: TRBJ1-5; v_gene: TRBV7-2; CDR3aa: CASSARGWAVVSGNQPLHF; CDR3nt: TGTGCCAGCAGCGCCAGGGGGTGGGCAGTCGTATCAGGCAATCAGCCCCTGCATTTT
abundance: many; d_gene: TRBD2; j_gene: TRBJ2-7; v_gene: TRBV20-1; CDR3aa: CSARDWGGIYEQYF; CDR3nt: TGCAGTGCTAGAGATTGGGGAGGGATCTACGAGCAGTACTTC
abundance: many; d_gene: NA; j_gene: TRBJ1-4; v_gene: TRBV15; CDR3aa: CATSIGPATNEKLFF; CDR3nt: TGTGCCACCAGCATAGGTCCAGCAACTAATGAAAAACTGTTTTTT
abundance: NA; d_gene: TRBD2; j_gene: TRBJ2-2; v_gene: TRBV4-1; CDR3aa: CASSQRLPGLHTGELFF; CDR3nt: TGCGCCAGCAGCCAGCGACTGCCGGGACTACACACCGGGGAGCTGTTTTTT
abundance: few; d_gene: TRBD1; j_gene: TRBJ1-4; v_gene: TRBV19; CDR3aa: CASSLRDREGEKLFF; CDR3nt: TGTGCCAGTAGTCTTCGGGACAGGGAAGGTGAAAAACTGTTTTTT
abundance: many; d_gene: NA; j_gene: TRBJ2-5; v_gene: TRBV12-3/TRBV12-4; CDR3aa: CASSLNPETQYF; CDR3nt: TGTGCCAGCAGTTTAAACCCGGAGACCCAGTACTTC
abundance: NA; d_gene: NA; j_gene: TRBJ2-7; v_gene: TRBV7-2; CDR3aa: CASSYHWSEQYF; CDR3nt: TGTGCCAGCAGCTATCACTGGAGCGAGCAGTACTTC
abundance: many; d_gene: NA; j_gene: TRBJ1-1; v_gene: TRBV6-1; CDR3aa: CASSPAGHEAFF; CDR3nt: TGTGCCAGCAGCCCCGCCGGACATGAAGCTTTCTTT
abundance: many; d_gene: NA; j_gene: TRBJ2-5; v_gene: TRBV9; CDR3aa: CASSVEGAGETQYF; CDR3nt: TGTGCCAGCAGCGTGGAGGGGGCGGGGGAGACCCAGTACTTC